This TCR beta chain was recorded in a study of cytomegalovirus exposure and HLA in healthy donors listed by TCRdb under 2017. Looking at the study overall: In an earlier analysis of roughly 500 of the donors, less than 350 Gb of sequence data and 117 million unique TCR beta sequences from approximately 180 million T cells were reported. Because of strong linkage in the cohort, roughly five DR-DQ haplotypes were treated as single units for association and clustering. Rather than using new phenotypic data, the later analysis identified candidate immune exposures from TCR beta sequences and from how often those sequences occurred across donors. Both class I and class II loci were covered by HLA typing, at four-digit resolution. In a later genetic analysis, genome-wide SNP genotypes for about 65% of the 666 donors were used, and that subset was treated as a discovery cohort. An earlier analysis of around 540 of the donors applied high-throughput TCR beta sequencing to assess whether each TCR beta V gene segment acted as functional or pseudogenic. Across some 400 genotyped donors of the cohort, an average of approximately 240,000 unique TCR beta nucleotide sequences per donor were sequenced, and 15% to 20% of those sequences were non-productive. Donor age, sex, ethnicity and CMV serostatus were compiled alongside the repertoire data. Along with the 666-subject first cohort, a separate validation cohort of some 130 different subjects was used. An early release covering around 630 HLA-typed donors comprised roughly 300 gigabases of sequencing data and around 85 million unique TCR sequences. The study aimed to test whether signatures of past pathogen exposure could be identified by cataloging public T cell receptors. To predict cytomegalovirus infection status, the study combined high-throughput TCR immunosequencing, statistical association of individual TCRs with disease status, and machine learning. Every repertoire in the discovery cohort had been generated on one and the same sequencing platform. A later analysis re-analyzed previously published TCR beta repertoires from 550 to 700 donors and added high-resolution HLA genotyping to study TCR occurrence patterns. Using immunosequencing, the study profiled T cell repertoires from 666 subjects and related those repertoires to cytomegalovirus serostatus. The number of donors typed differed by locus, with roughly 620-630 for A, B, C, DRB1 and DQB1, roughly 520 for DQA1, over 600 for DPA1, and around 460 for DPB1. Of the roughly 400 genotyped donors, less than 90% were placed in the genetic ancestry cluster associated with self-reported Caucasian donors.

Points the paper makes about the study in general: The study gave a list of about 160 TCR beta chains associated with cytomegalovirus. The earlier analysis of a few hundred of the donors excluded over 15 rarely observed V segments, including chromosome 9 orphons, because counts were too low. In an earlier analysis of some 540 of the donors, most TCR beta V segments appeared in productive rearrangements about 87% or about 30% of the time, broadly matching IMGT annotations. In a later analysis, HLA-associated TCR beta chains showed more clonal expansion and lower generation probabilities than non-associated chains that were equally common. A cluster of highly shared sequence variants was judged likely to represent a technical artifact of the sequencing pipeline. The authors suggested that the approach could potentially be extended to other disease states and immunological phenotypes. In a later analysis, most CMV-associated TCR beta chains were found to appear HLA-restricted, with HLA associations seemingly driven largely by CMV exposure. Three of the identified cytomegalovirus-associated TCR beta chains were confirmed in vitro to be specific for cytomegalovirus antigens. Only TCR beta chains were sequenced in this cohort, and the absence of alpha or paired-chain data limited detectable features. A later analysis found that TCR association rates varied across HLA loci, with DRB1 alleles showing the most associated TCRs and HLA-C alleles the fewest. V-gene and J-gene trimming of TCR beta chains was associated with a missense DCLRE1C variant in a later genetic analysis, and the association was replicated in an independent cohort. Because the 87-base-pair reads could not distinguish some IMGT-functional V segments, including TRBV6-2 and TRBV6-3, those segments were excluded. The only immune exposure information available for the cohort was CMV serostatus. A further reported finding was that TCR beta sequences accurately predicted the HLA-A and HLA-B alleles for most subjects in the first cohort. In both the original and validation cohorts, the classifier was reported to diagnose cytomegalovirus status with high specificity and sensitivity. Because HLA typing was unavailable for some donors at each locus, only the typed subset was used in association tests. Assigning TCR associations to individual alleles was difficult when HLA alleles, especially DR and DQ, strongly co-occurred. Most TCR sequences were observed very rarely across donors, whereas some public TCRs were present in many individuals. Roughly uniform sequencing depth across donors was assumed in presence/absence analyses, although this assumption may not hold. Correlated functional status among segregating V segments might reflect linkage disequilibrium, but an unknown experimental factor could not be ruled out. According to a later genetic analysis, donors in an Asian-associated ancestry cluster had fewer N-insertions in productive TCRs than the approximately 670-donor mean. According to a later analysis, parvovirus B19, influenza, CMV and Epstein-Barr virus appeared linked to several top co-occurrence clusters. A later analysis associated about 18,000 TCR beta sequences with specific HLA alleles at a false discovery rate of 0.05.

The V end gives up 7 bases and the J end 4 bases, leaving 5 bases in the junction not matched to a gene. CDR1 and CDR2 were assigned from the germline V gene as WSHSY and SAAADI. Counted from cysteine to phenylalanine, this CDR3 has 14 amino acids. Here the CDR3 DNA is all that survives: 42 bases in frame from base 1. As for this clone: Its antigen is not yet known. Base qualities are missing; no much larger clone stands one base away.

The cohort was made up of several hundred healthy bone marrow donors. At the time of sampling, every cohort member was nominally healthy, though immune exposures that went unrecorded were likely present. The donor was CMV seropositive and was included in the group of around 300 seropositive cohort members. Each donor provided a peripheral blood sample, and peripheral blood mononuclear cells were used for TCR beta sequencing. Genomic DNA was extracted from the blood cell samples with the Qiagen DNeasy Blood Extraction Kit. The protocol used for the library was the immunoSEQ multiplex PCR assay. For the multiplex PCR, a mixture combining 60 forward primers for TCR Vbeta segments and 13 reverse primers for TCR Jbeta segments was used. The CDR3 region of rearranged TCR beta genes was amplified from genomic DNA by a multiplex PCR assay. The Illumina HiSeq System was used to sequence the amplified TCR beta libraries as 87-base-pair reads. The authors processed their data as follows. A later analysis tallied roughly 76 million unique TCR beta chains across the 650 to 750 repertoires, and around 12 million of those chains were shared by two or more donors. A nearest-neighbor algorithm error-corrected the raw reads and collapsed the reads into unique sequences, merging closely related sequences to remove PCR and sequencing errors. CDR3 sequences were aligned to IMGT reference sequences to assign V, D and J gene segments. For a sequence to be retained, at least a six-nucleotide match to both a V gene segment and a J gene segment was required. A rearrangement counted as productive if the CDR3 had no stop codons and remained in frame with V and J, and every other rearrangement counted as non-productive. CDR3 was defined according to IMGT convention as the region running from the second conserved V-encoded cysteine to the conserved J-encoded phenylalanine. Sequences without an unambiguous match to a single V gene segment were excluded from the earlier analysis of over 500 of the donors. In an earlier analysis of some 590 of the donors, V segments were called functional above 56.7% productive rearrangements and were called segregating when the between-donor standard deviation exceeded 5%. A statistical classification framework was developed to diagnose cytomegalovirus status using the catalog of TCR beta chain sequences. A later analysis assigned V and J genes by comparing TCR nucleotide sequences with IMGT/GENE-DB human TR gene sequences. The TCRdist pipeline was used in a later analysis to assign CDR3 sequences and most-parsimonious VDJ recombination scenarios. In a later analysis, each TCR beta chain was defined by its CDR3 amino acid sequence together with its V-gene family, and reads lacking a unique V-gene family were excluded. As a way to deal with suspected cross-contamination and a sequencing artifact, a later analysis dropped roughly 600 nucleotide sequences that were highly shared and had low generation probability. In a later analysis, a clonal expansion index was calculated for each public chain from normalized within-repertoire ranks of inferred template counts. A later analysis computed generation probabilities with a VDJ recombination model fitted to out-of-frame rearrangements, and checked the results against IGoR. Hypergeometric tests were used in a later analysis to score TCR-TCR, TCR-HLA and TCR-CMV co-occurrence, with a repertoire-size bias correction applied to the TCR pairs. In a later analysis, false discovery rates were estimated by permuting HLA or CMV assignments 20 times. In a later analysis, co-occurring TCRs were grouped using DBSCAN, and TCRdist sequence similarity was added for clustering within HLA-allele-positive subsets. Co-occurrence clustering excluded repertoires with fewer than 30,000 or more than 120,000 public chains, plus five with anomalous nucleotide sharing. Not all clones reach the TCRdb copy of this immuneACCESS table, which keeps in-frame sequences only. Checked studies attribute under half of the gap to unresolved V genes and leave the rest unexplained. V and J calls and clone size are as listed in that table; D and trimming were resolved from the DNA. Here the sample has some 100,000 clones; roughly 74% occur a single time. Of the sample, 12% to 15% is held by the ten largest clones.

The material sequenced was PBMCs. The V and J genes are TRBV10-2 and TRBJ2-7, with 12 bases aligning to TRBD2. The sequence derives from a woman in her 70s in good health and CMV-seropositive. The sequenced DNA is TGCGCCAGCAAAAGACTAGCGGGGGTTTACGAGCAGTACTTC. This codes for CASKRLAGVYEQYF.